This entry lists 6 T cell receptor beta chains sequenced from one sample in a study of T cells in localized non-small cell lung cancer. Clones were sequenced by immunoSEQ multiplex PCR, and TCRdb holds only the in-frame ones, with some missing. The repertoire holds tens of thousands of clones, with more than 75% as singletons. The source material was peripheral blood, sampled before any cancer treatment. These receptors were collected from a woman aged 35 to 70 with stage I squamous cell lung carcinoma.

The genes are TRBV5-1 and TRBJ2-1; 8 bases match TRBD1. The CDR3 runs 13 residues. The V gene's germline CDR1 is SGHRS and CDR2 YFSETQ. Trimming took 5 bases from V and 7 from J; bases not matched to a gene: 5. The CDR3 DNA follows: TGCGCCAGCAGAACTCAGGGGGCGAATGAGCAGTTCTTC. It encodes CASRTQGANEQFF.

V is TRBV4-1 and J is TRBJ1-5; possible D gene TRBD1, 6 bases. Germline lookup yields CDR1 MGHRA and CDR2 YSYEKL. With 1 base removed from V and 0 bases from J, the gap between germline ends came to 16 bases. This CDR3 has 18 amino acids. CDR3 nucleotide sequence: TGCGCCAGCAGCCAAGTCGGAACAGGGAGGGATAGCAATCAGCCCCAGCATTTT. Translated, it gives CASSQVGTGRDSNQPQHF.

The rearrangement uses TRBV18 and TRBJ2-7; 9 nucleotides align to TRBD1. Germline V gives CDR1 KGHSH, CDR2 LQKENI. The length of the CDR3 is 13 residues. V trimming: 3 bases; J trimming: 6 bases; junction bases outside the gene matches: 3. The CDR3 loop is CASSPGQGAEQYF. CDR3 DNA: TGTGCCAGCTCACCGGGACAGGGTGCCGAGCAGTACTTC. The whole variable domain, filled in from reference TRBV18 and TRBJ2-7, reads NAGVMQNPRHLVRRRGQEARLRCSPMKGHSHVYWYRQLPEEGLKFMVYLQKENIIDESGMPKERFSAEFPKEGPSILRIQQVVRGDSAAYFCASSPGQGAEQYFGPGTRLTVT.

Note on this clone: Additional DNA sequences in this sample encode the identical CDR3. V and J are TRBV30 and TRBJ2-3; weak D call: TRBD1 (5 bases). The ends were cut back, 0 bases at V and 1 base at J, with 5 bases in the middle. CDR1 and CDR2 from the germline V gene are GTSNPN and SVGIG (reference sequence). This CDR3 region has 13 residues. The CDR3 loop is CAWSVGGTDTQYF. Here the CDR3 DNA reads TGTGCCTGGAGTGTAGGGGGCACAGATACGCAGTATTTT.

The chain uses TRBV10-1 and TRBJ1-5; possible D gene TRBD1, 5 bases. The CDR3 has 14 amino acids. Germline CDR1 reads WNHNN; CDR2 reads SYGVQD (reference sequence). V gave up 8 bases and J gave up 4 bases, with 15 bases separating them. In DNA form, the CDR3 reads TGCGCCAGCCGAGGGCACAGGAGAAATCAGCCCCAGCATTTT. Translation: CASRGHRRNQPQHF.

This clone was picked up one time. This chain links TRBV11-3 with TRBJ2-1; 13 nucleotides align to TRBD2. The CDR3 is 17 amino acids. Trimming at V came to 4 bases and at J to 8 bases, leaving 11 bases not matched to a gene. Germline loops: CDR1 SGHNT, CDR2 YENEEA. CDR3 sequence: CASSSWTSGGQSYEQFF. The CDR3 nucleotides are TGTGCCAGCAGCTCCTGGACTAGCGGGGGCCAGTCATATGAGCAGTTCTTC. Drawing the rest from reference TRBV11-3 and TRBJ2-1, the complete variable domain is EAGVVQSPRYKIIEKKQPVAFWCNPISGHNTLYWYLQNLGQGPELLIRYENEEAVDDSQLPKDRFSAERLKGVDSTLKIQPAELGDSAVYLCASSSWTSGGQSYEQFFGPGTRLTVL.